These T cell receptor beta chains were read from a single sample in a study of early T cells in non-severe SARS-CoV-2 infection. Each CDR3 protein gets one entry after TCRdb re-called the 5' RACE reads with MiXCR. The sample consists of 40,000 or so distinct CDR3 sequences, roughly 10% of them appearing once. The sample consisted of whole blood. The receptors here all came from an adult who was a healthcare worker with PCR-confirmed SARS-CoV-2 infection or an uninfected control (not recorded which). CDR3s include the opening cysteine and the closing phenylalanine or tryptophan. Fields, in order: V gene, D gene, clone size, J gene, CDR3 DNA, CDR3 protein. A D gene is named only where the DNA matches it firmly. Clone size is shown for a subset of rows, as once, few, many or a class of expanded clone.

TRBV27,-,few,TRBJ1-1,TGTGCCAGCAGGCCGGGACAGAACACTGAAGCTTTCTTT,CASRPGQNTEAFF
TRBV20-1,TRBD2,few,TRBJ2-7,TGCAGTGCTAGCAGCCAGCGGGGTCGGCGCGAGCAGTACTTC,CSASSQRGRREQYF
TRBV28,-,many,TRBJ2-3,TGTGCCAGCAGTGGAGAAACCCTCACAGATACGCAGTATTTT,CASSGETLTDTQYF
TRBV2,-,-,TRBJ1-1,TGTGCCACGTCCGCGGATAAGGCCTACAAGCCTGAAGCTTTCTTT,CATSADKAYKPEAFF
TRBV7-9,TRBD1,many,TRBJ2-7,TGTGCCAGCAGCCCGACAGGGGGCGTATACGAGCAGTACTTC,CASSPTGGVYEQYF
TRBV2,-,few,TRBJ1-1,TGTGCCAGCAAAGGGAACACTGAAGCTTTCTTT,CASKGNTEAFF
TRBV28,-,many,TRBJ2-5,TGTGCCAGCAGTTCGCCGGGACAACAAGAGACCCAGTACTTC,CASSSPGQQETQYF
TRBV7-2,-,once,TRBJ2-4,TGTGCCAGCAGCCTCTCCCCCCGCCGGATAAACATTCAGTACTTC,CASSLSPRRINIQYF
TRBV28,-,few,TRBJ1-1,TGTGCCAGCAGTCTCGCCGGGCCCTTGGGGTTT,CASSLAGPLGF
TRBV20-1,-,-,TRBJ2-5,TGCAGTGCTAGAGATCAACAACCGGCCCCCGAGACCCAGTACTTC,CSARDQQPAPETQYF
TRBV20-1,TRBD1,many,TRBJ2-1,TGCAGTGCTAGCCGGGACACAGGGGATGAGCAGTTCTTC,CSASRDTGDEQFF